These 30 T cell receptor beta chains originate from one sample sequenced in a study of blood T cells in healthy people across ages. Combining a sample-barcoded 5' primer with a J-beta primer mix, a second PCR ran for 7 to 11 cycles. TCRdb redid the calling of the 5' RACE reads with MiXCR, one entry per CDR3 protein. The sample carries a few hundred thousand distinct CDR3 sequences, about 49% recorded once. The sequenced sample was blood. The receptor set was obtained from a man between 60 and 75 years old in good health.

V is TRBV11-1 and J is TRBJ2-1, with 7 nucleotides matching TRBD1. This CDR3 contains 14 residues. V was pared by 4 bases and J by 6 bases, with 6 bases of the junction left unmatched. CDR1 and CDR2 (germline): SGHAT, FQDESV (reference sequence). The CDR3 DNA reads TGTGCCAGCAGCTCCCGACAGGGTTCCAATGAGCAGTTCTTC. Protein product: CASSSRQGSNEQFF.

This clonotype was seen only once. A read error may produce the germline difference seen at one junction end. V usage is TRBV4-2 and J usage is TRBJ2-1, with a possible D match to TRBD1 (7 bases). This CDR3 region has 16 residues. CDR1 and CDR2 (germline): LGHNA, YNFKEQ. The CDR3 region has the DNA TGTGCCTGCAGCCCGCAGGGGGAGGCTTCCTACAATGAGCAGTTCTTC. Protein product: CACSPQGEASYNEQFF.

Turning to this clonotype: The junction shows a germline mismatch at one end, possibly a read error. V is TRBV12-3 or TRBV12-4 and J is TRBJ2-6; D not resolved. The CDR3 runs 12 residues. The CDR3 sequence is CASSFGVNVLTF. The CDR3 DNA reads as TGTGCCAGCAGTTTTGGGGTCAACGTCCTGACTTTC.

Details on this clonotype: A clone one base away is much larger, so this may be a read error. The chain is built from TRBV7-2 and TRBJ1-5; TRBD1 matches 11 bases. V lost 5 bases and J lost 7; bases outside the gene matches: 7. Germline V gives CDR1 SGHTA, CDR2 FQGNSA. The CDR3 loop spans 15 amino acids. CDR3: CASSPGTGGKQPQHF. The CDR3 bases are TGTGCCAGCAGCCCTGGGACAGGGGGTAAACAGCCCCAGCATTTT.

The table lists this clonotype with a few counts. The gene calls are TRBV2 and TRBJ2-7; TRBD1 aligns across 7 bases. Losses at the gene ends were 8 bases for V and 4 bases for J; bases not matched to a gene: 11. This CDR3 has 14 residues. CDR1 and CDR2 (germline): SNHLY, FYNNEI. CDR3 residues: CASGDGQVLYEQYF. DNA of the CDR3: TGTGCCAGCGGGGATGGACAGGTGCTATACGAGCAGTACTTC. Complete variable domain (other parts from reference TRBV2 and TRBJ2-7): EPEVTQTPSHQVTQMGQEVILRCVPISNHLYFYWYRQILGQKVEFLVSFYNNEISEKSEIFDDQFSVERPDGSNFTLKIRSTKLEDSAMYFCASGDGQVLYEQYFGPGTRLTVT.

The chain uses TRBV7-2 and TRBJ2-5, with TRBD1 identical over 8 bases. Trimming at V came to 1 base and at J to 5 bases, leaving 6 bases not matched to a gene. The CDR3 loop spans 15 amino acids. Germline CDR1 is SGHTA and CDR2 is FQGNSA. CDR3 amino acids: CASSLEGRGLETQYF. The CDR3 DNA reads TGTGCCAGCAGCTTAGAGGGCAGGGGGCTGGAGACCCAGTACTTC.

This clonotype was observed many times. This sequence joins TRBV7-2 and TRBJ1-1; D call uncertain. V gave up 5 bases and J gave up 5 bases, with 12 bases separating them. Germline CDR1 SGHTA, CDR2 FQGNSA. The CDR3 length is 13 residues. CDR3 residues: CASSGLAGTEAFF. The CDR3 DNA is TGTGCCAGCAGCGGCTTAGCGGGGACTGAAGCTTTCTTT.

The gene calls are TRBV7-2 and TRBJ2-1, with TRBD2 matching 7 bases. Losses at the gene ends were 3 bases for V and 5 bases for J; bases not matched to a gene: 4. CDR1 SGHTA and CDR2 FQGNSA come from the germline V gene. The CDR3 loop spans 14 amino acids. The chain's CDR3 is CASSFGDYDNEQFF. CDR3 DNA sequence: TGTGCCAGCAGCTTTGGGGACTATGACAATGAGCAGTTCTTC.

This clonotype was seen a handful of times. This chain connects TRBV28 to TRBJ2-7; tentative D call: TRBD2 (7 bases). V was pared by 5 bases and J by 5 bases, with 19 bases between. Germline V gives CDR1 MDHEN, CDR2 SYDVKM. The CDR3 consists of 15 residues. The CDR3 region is CASSPGGRGSDEQYF. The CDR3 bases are TGTGCCAGCAGTCCGGGGGGCAGGGGTTCCGACGAGCAGTACTTC.

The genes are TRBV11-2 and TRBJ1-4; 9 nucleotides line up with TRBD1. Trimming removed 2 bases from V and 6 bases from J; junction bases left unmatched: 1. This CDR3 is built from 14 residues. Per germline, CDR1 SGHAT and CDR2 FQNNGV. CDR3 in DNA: TGTGCCAGCAGCTTATGGACAGGGGATGAAAAACTGTTTTTT. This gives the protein CASSLWTGDEKLFF.

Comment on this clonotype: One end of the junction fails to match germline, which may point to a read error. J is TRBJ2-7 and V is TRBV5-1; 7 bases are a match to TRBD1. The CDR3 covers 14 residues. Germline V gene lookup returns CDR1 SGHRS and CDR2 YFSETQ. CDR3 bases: TGCGCCAGCAGCCAGAGACAGGGAAGTCACGAGCGGTACTTC. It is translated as CASSQRQGSHERYF.

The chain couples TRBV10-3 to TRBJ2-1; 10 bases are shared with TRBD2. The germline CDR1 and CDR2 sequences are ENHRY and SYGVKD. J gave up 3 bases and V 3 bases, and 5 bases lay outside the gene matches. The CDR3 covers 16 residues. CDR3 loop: CAISDFASGSYNEQFF. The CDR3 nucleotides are TGTGCCATCAGTGATTTTGCTAGCGGGAGCTACAATGAGCAGTTCTTC.

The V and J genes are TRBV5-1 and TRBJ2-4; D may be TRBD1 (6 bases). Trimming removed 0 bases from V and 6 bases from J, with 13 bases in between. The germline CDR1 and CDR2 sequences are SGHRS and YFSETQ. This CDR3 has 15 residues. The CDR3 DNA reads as TGCGCCAGCAGCTTGGCACCCTCCAGGGGAAACATTCAGTACTTC. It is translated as CASSLAPSRGNIQYF.

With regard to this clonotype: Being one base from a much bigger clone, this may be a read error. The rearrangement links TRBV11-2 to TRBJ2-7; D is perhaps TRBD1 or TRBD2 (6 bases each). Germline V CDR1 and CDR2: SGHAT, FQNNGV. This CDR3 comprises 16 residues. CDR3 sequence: CASSSWPRGRSFEQYF. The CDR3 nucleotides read TGTGCCAGCAGTTCATGGCCGAGGGGGAGGTCCTTCGAGCAGTACTTC.

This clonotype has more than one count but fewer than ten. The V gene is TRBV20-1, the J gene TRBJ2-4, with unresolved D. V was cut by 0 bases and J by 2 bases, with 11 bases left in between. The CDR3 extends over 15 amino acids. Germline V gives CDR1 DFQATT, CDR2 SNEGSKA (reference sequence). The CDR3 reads CSARDSSGTKNIQYF. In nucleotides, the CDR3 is TGCAGTGCTAGAGATAGTTCTGGGACCAAAAACATTCAGTACTTC.

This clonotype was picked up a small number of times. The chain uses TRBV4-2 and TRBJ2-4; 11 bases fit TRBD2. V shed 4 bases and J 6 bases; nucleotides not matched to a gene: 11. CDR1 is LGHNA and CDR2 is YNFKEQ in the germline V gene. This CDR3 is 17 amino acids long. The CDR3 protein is CASSLEQLAGVGNIQYF. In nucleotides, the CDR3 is TGTGCCAGCAGCCTAGAACAACTAGCGGGAGTCGGAAACATTCAGTACTTC.

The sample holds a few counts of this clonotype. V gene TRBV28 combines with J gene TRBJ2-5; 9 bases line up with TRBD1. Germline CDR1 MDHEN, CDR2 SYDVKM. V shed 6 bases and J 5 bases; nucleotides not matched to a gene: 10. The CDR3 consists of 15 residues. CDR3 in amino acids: CASSQKQGAWETQYF. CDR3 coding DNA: TGTGCCAGCAGCCAAAAACAGGGGGCTTGGGAGACCCAGTACTTC.

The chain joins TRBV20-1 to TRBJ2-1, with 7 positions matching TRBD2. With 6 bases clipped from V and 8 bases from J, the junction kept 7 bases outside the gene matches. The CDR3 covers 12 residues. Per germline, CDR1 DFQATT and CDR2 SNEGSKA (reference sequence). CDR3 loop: CSATKGGDEQFF. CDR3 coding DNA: TGCAGTGCCACGAAGGGAGGGGATGAGCAGTTCTTC.

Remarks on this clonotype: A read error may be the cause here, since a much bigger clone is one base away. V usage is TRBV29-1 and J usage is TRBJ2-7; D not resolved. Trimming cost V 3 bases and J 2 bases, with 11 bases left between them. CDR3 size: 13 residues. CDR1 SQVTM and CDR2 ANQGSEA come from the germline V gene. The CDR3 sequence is CSVDRPCTYEQYF. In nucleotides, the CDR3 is TGCAGCGTTGATCGGCCGTGTACCTACGAGCAGTACTTC.

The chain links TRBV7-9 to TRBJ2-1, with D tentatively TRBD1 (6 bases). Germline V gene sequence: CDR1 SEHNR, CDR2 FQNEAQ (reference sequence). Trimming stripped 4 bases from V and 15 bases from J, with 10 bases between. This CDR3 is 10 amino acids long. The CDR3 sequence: CASSSVRGFF. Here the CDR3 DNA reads TGTGCCAGCAGCTCGGTCAGGGGGTTCTTC.

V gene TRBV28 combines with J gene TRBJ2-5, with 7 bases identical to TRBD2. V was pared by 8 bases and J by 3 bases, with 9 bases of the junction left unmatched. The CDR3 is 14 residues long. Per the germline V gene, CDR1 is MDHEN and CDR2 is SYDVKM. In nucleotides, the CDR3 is TGTGCCAGCGAGACTCTAGCGGAGAAAGAGACCCAGTACTTC. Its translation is CASETLAEKETQYF.

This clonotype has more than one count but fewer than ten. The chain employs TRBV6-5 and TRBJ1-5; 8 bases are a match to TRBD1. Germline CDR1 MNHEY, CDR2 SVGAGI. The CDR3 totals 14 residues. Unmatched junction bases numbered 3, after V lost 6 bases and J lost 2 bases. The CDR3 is CASRGQGGNQPQHF. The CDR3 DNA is TGTGCCAGCAGAGGACAGGGAGGCAATCAGCCCCAGCATTTT.

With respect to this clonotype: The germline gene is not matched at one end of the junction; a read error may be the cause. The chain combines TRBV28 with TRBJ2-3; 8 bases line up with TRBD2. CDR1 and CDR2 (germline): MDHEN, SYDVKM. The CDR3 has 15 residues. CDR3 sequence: CASIFSGSRTETQYF. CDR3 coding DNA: TGTGCCAGCATCTTCAGCGGGAGCCGCACAGAGACGCAGTATTTT.

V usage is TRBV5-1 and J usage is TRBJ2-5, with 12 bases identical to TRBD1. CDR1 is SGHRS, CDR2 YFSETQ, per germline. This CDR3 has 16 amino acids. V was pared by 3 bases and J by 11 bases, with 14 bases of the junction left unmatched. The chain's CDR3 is CASSSPGQGAIGEQYF. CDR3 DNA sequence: TGCGCCAGCAGCTCCCCGGGACAGGGGGCAATAGGAGAGCAGTACTTC. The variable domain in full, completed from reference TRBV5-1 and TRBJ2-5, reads KAGVTQTPRYLIKTRGQQVTLSCSPISGHRSVSWYQQTPGQGLQFLFEYFSETQRNKGNFPGRFSGRQFSNSRSEMNVSTLELGDSALYLCASSSPGQGAIGEQYFGPGTRLLVL.

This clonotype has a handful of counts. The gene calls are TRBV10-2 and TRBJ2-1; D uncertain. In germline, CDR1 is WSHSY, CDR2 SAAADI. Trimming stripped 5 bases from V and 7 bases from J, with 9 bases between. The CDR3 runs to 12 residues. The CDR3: CASSPISNEQFF. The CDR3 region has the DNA TGCGCCAGCAGTCCAATTAGTAATGAGCAGTTCTTC.

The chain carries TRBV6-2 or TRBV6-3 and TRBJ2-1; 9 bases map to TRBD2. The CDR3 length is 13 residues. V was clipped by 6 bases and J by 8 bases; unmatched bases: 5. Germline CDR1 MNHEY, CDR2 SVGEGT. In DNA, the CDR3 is TGTGCCAGCAGGCTAGCGGGAAGGGATGAGCAGTTCTTC. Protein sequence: CASRLAGRDEQFF.

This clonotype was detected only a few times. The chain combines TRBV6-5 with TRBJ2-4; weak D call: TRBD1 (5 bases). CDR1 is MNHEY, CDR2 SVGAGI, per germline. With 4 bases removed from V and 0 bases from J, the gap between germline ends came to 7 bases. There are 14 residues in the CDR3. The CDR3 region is CASSSTVAKNIQYF. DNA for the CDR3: TGTGCCAGCAGTTCGACAGTAGCCAAAAACATTCAGTACTTC.

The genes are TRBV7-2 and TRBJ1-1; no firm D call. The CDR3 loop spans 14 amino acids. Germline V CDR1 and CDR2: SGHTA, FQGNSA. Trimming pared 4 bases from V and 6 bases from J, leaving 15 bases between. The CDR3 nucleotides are TGTGCCAGCAGCTCCCGTCGAGGTGGAGCTGAAGCTTTCTTT. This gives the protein CASSSRRGGAEAFF.

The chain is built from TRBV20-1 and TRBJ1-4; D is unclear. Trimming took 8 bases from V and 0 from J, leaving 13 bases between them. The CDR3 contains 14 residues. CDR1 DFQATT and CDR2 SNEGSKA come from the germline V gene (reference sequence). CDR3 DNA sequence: TGCAGTACCTTCGCGACGCCAACTAATGAAAAACTGTTTTTT. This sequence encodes CSTFATPTNEKLFF.

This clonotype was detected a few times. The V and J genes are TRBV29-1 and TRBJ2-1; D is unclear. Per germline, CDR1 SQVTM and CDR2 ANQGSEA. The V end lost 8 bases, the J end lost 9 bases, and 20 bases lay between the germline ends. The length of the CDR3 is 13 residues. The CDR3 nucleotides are TGCAGCTCGAGTCTTGCCGGGTCGGGTGAGCAGTTCTTC. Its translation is CSSSLAGSGEQFF.